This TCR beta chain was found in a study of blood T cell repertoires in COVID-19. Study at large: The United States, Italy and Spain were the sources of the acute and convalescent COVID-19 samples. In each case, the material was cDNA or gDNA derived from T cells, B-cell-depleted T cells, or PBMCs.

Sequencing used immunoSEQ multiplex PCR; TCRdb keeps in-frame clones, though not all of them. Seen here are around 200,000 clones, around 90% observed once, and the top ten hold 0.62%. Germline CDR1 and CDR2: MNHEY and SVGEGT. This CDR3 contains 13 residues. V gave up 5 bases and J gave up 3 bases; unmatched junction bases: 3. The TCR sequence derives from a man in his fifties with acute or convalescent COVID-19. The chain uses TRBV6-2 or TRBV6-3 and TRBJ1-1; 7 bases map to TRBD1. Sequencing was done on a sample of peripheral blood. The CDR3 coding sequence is TGTGCCAGCAGTGGACAGGATTACACTGAAGCTTTCTTT. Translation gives CASSGQDYTEAFF.